The next 13 T cell receptor beta chains were all read from a single sample in a study of Ad26.COV2.S vaccination and SARS-CoV-2 variants. Using immunoSEQ multiplex PCR, the repertoire was profiled, and TCRdb retains in-frame clones only, with some absent. The sample records some 340,000 clones, over 80% being singletons. The treatment here: around 19 received Ad26.COV2.S at low or high dose, single or two shots; 5 received placebo; per-sample allocation not given. Samples came from day 63 after the first vaccine or placebo injection. This material consisted of peripheral blood, taken in a trial of Ad26.COV2.S vaccine versus placebo. Receptor source: a person between 18 and 65 years old who received the Ad26.COV2.S COVID-19 vaccine or a placebo.

The chain couples TRBV7-8 to TRBJ1-1, with TRBD1 matching 7 bases. Trimming at V came to 4 bases and at J to 4 bases, leaving 6 bases not matched to a gene. Germline V lookup: CDR1 SGHVS, CDR2 FQNEAQ. There are 14 residues in the CDR3. The CDR3 DNA sequence: TGTGCCAGCAGCTCACAGGGGATTGCCACTGAAGCTTTCTTT. Translating it yields CASSSQGIATEAFF.

The chain couples TRBV19 to TRBJ1-1; no firm D call. CDR1 and CDR2 (germline): LNHDA, SQIVND (reference sequence). This CDR3 is 12 amino acids long. The V end lost 6 bases, the J end lost 4 bases, and 9 bases lay between the germline ends. CDR3 in amino acids: CASSYGLTEAFF. The CDR3 nucleotides are TGTGCCAGTAGCTACGGACTCACTGAAGCTTTCTTT. Variable domain in full (rest from reference TRBV19 and TRBJ1-1): DGGITQSPKYLFRKEGQNVTLSCEQNLNHDAMYWYRQDPGQGLRLIYYSQIVNDFQKGDIAEGYSVSREKKESFPLTVTSAQKNPTAFYLCASSYGLTEAFFGQGTRLTVV.

The table lists this clone with a count of one. The chain carries TRBV6-5 and TRBJ2-3; D gene ambiguous. CDR3 length equals 15 residues. The V end was cut by 5 bases, the J end by 0 bases, with 12 bases between. Germline CDR1 reads MNHEY; CDR2 reads SVGAGI. The CDR3 bases are TGTGCCAGCAGTCCCCGTGGGGTTAGCACAGATACGCAGTATTTT. The encoded protein is CASSPRGVSTDTQYF.

The chain has TRBV24-1 and TRBJ2-7; either TRBD1 or TRBD2 may fit D (5 bases each). Looked up from germline, CDR1 is KGHDR and CDR2 is SFDVKD. The CDR3 is 15 residues long. V lost 5 bases to trimming and J lost 6 bases, with 19 bases between them. In nucleotides, the CDR3 is TGTGCCACCAGTGTCCGATTCGGGGCGCATGCCGAGCAGTACTTC. Amino acid sequence: CATSVRFGAHAEQYF.

J is TRBJ2-5 and V is TRBV19; 8 nucleotides align to TRBD1. The CDR3 spans 15 residues. J was trimmed by 5 bases and V by 5 bases; bases with no gene match: 10. Germline V CDR1 and CDR2: LNHDA, SQIVND (reference sequence). The CDR3 spells CASSARTGQMETQYF. The CDR3, as DNA: TGTGCCAGTAGTGCCCGGACAGGGCAAATGGAGACCCAGTACTTC.

This rearrangement joins TRBV2 to TRBJ2-5; TRBD2 agrees at 8 bases. Germline V gene lookup returns CDR1 SNHLY and CDR2 FYNNEI. The CDR3 has 15 residues. With 7 bases clipped from V and 4 bases from J, the junction kept 11 bases outside the gene matches. The CDR3 is CASNPDSGVGETQYF. The CDR3 DNA follows: TGTGCCAGCAATCCTGATAGCGGGGTCGGAGAGACCCAGTACTTC.

This chain uses TRBV27 with TRBJ1-1; 11 nucleotides agree with TRBD1. This CDR3 contains 15 residues. The J segment lost 1 base and the V segment lost 4 bases, leaving 2 bases of the junction unmatched. From germline, CDR1 is MNHEY and CDR2 SMNVEV (reference sequence). CDR3 DNA: TGTGCCAGCAGTTGGACAGGGGGCGGGAACACTGAAGCTTTCTTT. Its translation is CASSWTGGGNTEAFF.

The rearrangement uses TRBV12-3 or TRBV12-4 and TRBJ1-1; possibly TRBD1 for D (6 bases). V lost 5 bases and J 3 bases, leaving 10 bases between the germline ends. The CDR3 loop spans 13 amino acids. The DNA of the CDR3 is TGTGCCAGCAGTCGGGACACCTACACTGAAGCTTTCTTT. This encodes CASSRDTYTEAFF.

The genes are TRBV28 and TRBJ1-1; D is undetermined. V was cut by 3 bases and J by 11 bases, with 13 bases left in between. The CDR3 is 12 amino acids. CDR1 MDHEN and CDR2 SYDVKM come from the germline V gene. The DNA of the CDR3 is TGTGCCAGCAGTTTGGACCGACGCTGGGCTTTCTTT. This codes for CASSLDRRWAFF. The complete variable domain, with remaining parts taken from reference TRBV28 and TRBJ1-1, reads DVKVTQSSRYLVKRTGEKVFLECVQDMDHENMFWYRQDPGLGLRLIYFSYDVKMKEKGDIPEGYSVSREKKERFSLILESASTNQTSMYLCASSLDRRWAFFGQGTRLTVV.

The V call is TRBV9, the J call TRBJ2-7; maybe TRBD2 (5 bases). This CDR3 has 14 amino acids. Germline assignment: CDR1 SGDLS and CDR2 YYNGEE. V lost 3 bases to trimming and J lost 6 bases, with 16 bases between them. The CDR3 region has the DNA TGTGCCAGCAGCGAGACTACCTCTTCTTTCGAGCAGTACTTC. Amino acids: CASSETTSSFEQYF. The complete variable domain, with remaining parts taken from reference TRBV9 and TRBJ2-7, reads DSGVTQTPKHLITATGQRVTLRCSPRSGDLSVYWYQQSLDQGLQFLIQYYNGEERAKGNILERFSAQQFPDLHSELNLSSLELGDSALYFCASSETTSSFEQYFGPGTRLTVT.

The chain couples TRBV6-5 to TRBJ1-6, with 11 nucleotides matching TRBD1. This CDR3 contains 15 residues. V lost 0 bases, J lost 10 bases, and 2 bases stayed unmatched. Germline V lookup: CDR1 MNHEY, CDR2 SVGAGI. The CDR3 here is CASSYSWTGGSPLHF. As DNA, the CDR3 is TGTGCCAGCAGTTACTCTTGGACAGGGGGCTCACCCCTCCACTTT.

The rearrangement links TRBV28 to TRBJ2-2; D may correspond to TRBD1 or TRBD2 (5 bases each). The V end lost 7 bases, the J end lost 1 base, and 10 bases lay between the germline ends. Germline CDR1 and CDR2: MDHEN and SYDVKM. The CDR3 contains 14 residues. In DNA, the CDR3 is TGTGCCAGCAAGCGGACACTGAACACCGGGGAGCTGTTTTTT. Its protein product is CASKRTLNTGELFF.

V usage is TRBV18 and J usage is TRBJ2-7, with D possibly being TRBD1 (5 bases). The CDR3 has 18 residues. Deletions cut 6 bases from V and 0 bases from J, with 24 bases between. The germline gives CDR1 KGHSH, CDR2 LQKENI. The chain's CDR3 is CASSPARGAHINSYEQYF. CDR3 nucleotides: TGTGCCAGCTCGCCAGCTAGGGGTGCCCATATAAACTCCTACGAGCAGTACTTC.